Presented here are 20 T cell receptor beta chains from one specimen sequenced in a study of cytomegalovirus exposure and HLA in healthy donors. Vbeta (60) and Jbeta (13) primers were used in the PCR. Sequencing was performed with immunoSEQ multiplex PCR; in TCRdb, only in-frame clones are kept and a portion is missing. Of 150,000 to 200,000 clones listed, approximately 86% are singletons. Material for sequencing was PBMCs. These receptors were collected from a woman between 18 and 29 years old in good health and CMV-seronegative.

Regarding this clone: An end of the junction differs from the germline gene, which may be a read error. The genes are TRBV7-3 and TRBJ2-5, with 11 bases fitting TRBD2. The end of the DNA is better explained by TRBJ2-7, so the J call may be wrong. CDR3 length equals 15 residues. Germline CDR1 reads SGHTA; CDR2 reads FQGTGA. Here the CDR3 reads CASRLTPSGGNEQYF. CDR3 coding DNA: TGTGCCAGCAGGTTAACGCCTAGCGGGGGGAACGAGCAGTACTTC.

V gene TRBV6-5 combines with J gene TRBJ2-7; 10 bases line up with TRBD2. CDR1 is MNHEY, CDR2 SVGAGI, per germline. V gave up 0 bases and J gave up 1 base; unmatched junction bases: 0. The CDR3 consists of 15 residues. The CDR3 bases are TGTGCCAGCAGTTACTCACTAGCGGGATCCTACGAGCAGTACTTC. Translating gives CASSYSLAGSYEQYF.

The chain uses TRBV9 and TRBJ1-1, with a possible D match to TRBD1 (5 bases). Germline V lookup: CDR1 SGDLS, CDR2 YYNGEE. V lost 4 bases to trimming and J lost 0 bases, with 13 bases between them. CDR3 size: 15 residues. The CDR3 DNA follows: TGTGCCAGCAGCCCATGGGCAGGGATGAACACTGAAGCTTTCTTT. Translating gives CASSPWAGMNTEAFF.

V and J are TRBV28 and TRBJ1-1; D call uncertain. Germline V gene data show CDR1 as MDHEN and CDR2 as SYDVKM. This CDR3 is built from 12 residues. The V gene lost 8 bases and the J gene lost 5 bases, with 12 bases spanning the gap. The DNA of the CDR3 is TGTGCCAGCCGGGAAGGTGGGACTGAAGCTTTCTTT. This sequence encodes CASREGGTEAFF.

This chain joins TRBV21-1 and TRBJ1-5; whether TRBD1, the table's D call, matches the DNA was not checked. TRBV21-1 is described as a pseudogene. This CDR3 has 16 residues. CDR3 nucleotide sequence: TGTGCCAGCTCCCACGCCAGGGGTCCCAGGGGACCGCCCCAGCATTTT. Translating it yields CASSHARGPRGPPQHF.

This clone was seen only once. This rearrangement joins TRBV29-1 to TRBJ1-3; a weak D match, TRBD1 (5 bases). V lost 7 bases and J 7 bases, leaving 23 bases between the germline ends. Germline values: CDR1 SQVTM, CDR2 ANQGSEA. The CDR3 extends over 15 amino acids. DNA of the CDR3: TGCAGCGCCCTCAACCGGGGGGGTCTCGGCAACACCATATATTTT. This codes for CSALNRGGLGNTIYF.

The gene calls are TRBV11-2 and TRBJ1-2, with 8 bases matching TRBD1. The trim removed 5 bases at V and 5 bases at J, leaving 10 bases unmatched. CDR1 SGHAT and CDR2 FQNNGV come from the germline V gene. The CDR3 sequence is 15 residues long. CDR3 sequence (DNA): TGTGCCAGCAGCCTAAGGGACAGGCTTATATATGGCTACACCTTC. Translation: CASSLRDRLIYGYTF.

This clone was picked up one time. This chain links TRBV25-1 with TRBJ2-1; TRBD2 might be the D (6 bases). The germline V gene has CDR1 MGHDK and CDR2 SYGVNS. The V end lost 0 bases, the J end lost 6 bases, and 12 bases lay between the germline ends. There are 15 residues in the CDR3. The CDR3 protein is CASSEYRGRGNEQFF. The CDR3 region has the DNA TGTGCCAGCAGTGAATATAGAGGGCGGGGCAATGAGCAGTTCTTC.

This chain uses TRBV30 with TRBJ2-5; D might be TRBD1 (6 bases). V was cut by 3 bases and J by 2 bases, with 7 bases left in between. Germline V gene data show CDR1 as GTSNPN and CDR2 as SVGIG (reference sequence). This CDR3 has 12 amino acids. The CDR3 DNA is TGTGCCTGGAGACAGGGACAAGAGACCCAGTACTTC. Translated: CAWRQGQETQYF.

V gene TRBV19 combines with J gene TRBJ2-2; D might be TRBD1 (6 bases). CDR1 and CDR2 (germline): LNHDA, SQIVND (reference sequence). Between the trimmed V and J ends, which lost 2 bases and 7 bases, there was a span of 17 bases. This CDR3 is 16 amino acids long. This CDR3 is CASSITKGVVVGELFF. The DNA of the CDR3 is TGTGCCAGTAGTATAACCAAGGGGGTTGTTGTCGGGGAGCTGTTTTTT.

The chain carries TRBV28 and TRBJ2-1; 11 bases agree with TRBD1. V dropped 3 bases and J dropped 3; count of bases not matched to a gene: 4. The CDR3 is 16 residues long. CDR1 MDHEN and CDR2 SYDVKM come from the germline V gene. CDR3 sequence reads: CASSFPDRGLYNEQFF. The CDR3 nucleotides read TGTGCCAGCAGTTTCCCGGACAGGGGGCTCTACAATGAGCAGTTCTTC.

Written as DNA, the CDR3 is TGTGCCAGCCAAGCGGGGGGGGGAAATATGCAGTATTTT. Its protein is CASQAGGGNMQYF. The chain uses TRBV5-6 and TRBJ2-3; 10 bases match TRBD2. V gave up 7 bases and J gave up 11 bases; unmatched junction bases: 10. CDR3 length equals 13 residues. Per germline, CDR1 SGHDT and CDR2 YYEEEE.

This clone has a handful of counts. This chain links TRBV5-6 with TRBJ2-6; D gene ambiguous. The CDR3 runs to 15 residues. Trimming pared 0 bases from V and 2 bases from J, leaving 6 bases between. CDR1 is SGHDT and CDR2 is YYEEEE in the germline V gene. The CDR3 DNA is TGTGCCAGCAGCTTGGTAGGAGCTGGGGCCAACGTCCTGACTTTC. Translated: CASSLVGAGANVLTF.

The rearrangement uses TRBV4-1 and TRBJ2-1, with a possible D match to TRBD2 (7 bases). The length of the CDR3 is 16 residues. V shed 0 bases and J shed 3 bases, with 12 bases lying between them. Germline V lookup: CDR1 MGHRA, CDR2 YSYEKL. CDR3: CASSQETGGRYNEQFF. DNA of the CDR3: TGCGCCAGCAGCCAAGAGACGGGGGGCCGCTACAATGAGCAGTTCTTC.

This clone has only a few counts. The DNA of the CDR3 is TGTGCCCATACAGGCAGGGACACCGGGGAGCTGTTTTTT. Its translation is CAHTGRDTGELFF. V usage is TRBV21-1 and J usage is TRBJ2-2; TRBD1 reflects the table's D call only, with no check against the DNA. TRBV21-1 is a pseudogene locus. The CDR3 loop spans 13 amino acids.

The chain links TRBV13 to TRBJ1-1, with TRBD1 as a possible D gene (5 bases). V lost 5 bases and J lost 11, with 15 bases in between. This CDR3 is 12 amino acids long. Per germline, CDR1 PRHDT and CDR2 FYEKMQ (reference sequence). This CDR3 is CASSLRGRGAFF. In nucleotides, the CDR3 is TGTGCCAGCAGCCTTAGGGGCCGCGGTGCTTTCTTT.

This clone was picked up one time. The CDR3: CASRPGQRNYEQYF. The DNA for the CDR3 is TGTGCCAGCAGACCAGGACAGCGGAATTACGAGCAGTACTTC. This sequence joins TRBV6-5 and TRBJ2-7; D might be TRBD1 (6 bases). This CDR3 is built from 14 residues. CDR1 is MNHEY, CDR2 SVGAGI, per germline. Trimming shortened V by 6 bases and J by 4 bases, and 16 bases separated the two germline ends.

The chain couples TRBV19 to TRBJ2-3; TRBD1 agrees at 7 bases. Germline values: CDR1 LNHDA, CDR2 SQIVND (reference sequence). There are 14 residues in the CDR3. V shed 5 bases and J 5 bases; nucleotides not matched to a gene: 7. The CDR3 nucleotides read TGTGCCAGTAGTCCAGGGGGAGTTGTAGATACGCAGTATTTT. Amino acids: CASSPGGVVDTQYF.

The chain couples TRBV7-9 to TRBJ1-2; possibly TRBD1 for D (5 bases). Germline values: CDR1 SEHNR, CDR2 FQNEAQ (reference sequence). This CDR3 has 13 residues. The V end lost 2 bases, the J end lost 8 bases, and 12 bases lay between the germline ends. In DNA form, the CDR3 reads TGTGCCAGCAGCTTACATGGGGCGGAGGGCTACACCTTC. Translation: CASSLHGAEGYTF.

This clone was observed a single time. The chain recombines TRBV5-1 with TRBJ2-1, with TRBD2 identical over 14 bases. The J segment lost 3 bases and the V segment lost 8 bases, leaving 16 bases of the junction unmatched. Germline V CDR1 and CDR2: SGHRS, YFSETQ. CDR3 length: 19 residues. The CDR3 region has the DNA TGCGCCAGTACCCCGGGACTAGCGGGGGCGTTACCATACTACAATGAGCAGTTCTTC. Translated, it gives CASTPGLAGALPYYNEQFF.